This is a list of T cell receptor beta chains from one sample in a study of blood T cell repertoires in COVID-19. Produced via immunoSEQ multiplex PCR; TCRdb's table is partial and in-frame only. This sample yields roughly 240,000 clones, of which around 88% are seen a single time; approximately 6% belongs to the top ten. Sequencing was performed on peripheral blood. Source of these receptors: an elderly woman with COVID-19, enrolled during active disease. CDR3s include the opening cysteine and the closing phenylalanine or tryptophan. A D gene is named only where the DNA matches it firmly. Rows give clone size only sometimes, using once, few, many, or a class for an expanded clone.

V	size	J	D	CDR3	DNA
TRBV6-5	-	TRBJ2-3	TRBD2	CASRGLGVTDTQYF	TGTGCCAGCAGAGGACTAGGGGTCACAGATACGCAGTATTTT
TRBV29-1	-	TRBJ2-7	TRBD1	CSGGTGMGKQYF	TGCAGCGGGGGGACAGGGATGGGAAAGCAGTACTTC
TRBV7-9	few	TRBJ1-1	-	CASSHPTGTQNTEAFF	TGTGCCAGCAGCCATCCTACAGGGACCCAGAACACTGAAGCTTTCTTT
TRBV11-2	-	TRBJ2-5	TRBD1	CASSPGTVQETQYF	TGTGCCAGCAGCCCGGGGACAGTCCAAGAGACCCAGTACTTC
TRBV5-4	-	TRBJ1-1	-	CASSSSYDTEAFF	TGTGCCAGCAGCTCGTCGTATGACACTGAAGCTTTCTTT
TRBV10-3	-	TRBJ1-1	-	CAISESTYGGGTEAFF	TGTGCCATCAGTGAGTCGACGTACGGGGGTGGCACTGAAGCTTTCTTT
TRBV2	once	TRBJ1-2	-	CASSGAYYGYTF	TGTGCCAGCAGTGGGGCCTACTATGGCTACACCTTC
TRBV3-1/TRBV3-2	-	TRBJ2-2	TRBD1	CASSQGTGIGSGELFF	TGTGCCAGCAGCCAAGGGACAGGTATAGGGTCCGGGGAGCTGTTTTTT
TRBV9	-	TRBJ2-7	TRBD1	CASSPGQGASYEQYF	TGTGCCAGCAGCCCGGGACAGGGGGCGTCATACGAGCAGTACTTC
TRBV6-5	-	TRBJ1-2	TRBD1	CASSYSGTGEGYTF	TGTGCCAGCAGTTATTCCGGGACAGGGGAAGGCTACACCTTC
TRBV19	few	TRBJ1-5	TRBD1	CASSTGTASNQPQHF	TGTGCCAGTAGTACAGGGACAGCTAGCAATCAGCCCCAGCATTTT
TRBV30	-	TRBJ2-7	-	CAWAKRGFQVEQYF	TGTGCCTGGGCCAAACGGGGATTTCAGGTCGAGCAGTACTTC
TRBV7-2	-	TRBJ1-1	-	CASSLGGRGMNTEAFF	TGTGCCAGCAGCCTTGGGGGCAGAGGGATGAACACTGAAGCTTTCTTT
TRBV6-6	once	TRBJ2-3	-	CASSAGLYTQYF	TGTGCCAGCAGTGCGGGACTGTATACGCAGTATTTT
TRBV19	-	TRBJ1-1	-	CASSRDMRNTEAFF	TGTGCCAGTAGTAGGGACATGCGGAACACTGAAGCTTTCTTT
TRBV4-1	-	TRBJ1-4	TRBD1	CASSHPRGQVEKLFF	TGCGCCAGCAGTCACCCCAGGGGGCAGGTTGAAAAACTGTTTTTT
TRBV4-1	-	TRBJ2-2	TRBD2	CASSLSGGGNTGELFF	TGCGCCAGCAGCCTAAGCGGGGGGGGAAACACCGGGGAGCTGTTTTTT
TRBV5-1	-	TRBJ1-2	TRBD1	CASSGTGDYGYTF	TGCGCCAGCTCGGGGACAGGGGACTATGGCTACACCTTC
TRBV10-3	-	TRBJ1-2	-	CAISGAGNYGYTF	TGTGCCATCAGCGGAGCGGGTAACTATGGCTACACCTTC
TRBV9	-	TRBJ1-6	-	CASSFRDDGGSPLHF	TGTGCCAGCAGTTTCCGGGACGACGGGGGTTCACCCCTCCACTTT
TRBV6-5	-	TRBJ1-1	-	CASSFPDNTEAFF	TGTGCCAGCAGTTTCCCAGATAACACTGAAGCTTTCTTT
TRBV6-1	-	TRBJ1-1	-	CASTPEYNTEAFF	TGTGCCAGCACCCCGGAGTATAATACTGAAGCTTTCTTT
TRBV5-1	-	TRBJ1-1	-	CASSLGNGQLTEAFF	TGCGCCAGCAGCTTGGGGAATGGACAGCTCACTGAAGCTTTCTTT
TRBV5-1	-	TRBJ1-2	-	CASSQQRSETVRYTF	TGCGCCAGCAGCCAACAGAGGAGTGAGACAGTCCGTTACACCTTC
TRBV9	-	TRBJ2-5	-	CASSEGVTRTETQYF	TGTGCCAGCAGCGAGGGGGTCACTAGAACCGAGACCCAGTACTTC
TRBV28	-	TRBJ1-3	TRBD1	CASREQGSSGNTIYF	TGTGCCAGCAGGGAACAGGGGAGCTCTGGAAACACCATATATTTT
TRBV2	-	TRBJ1-3	TRBD1	CASRGQGSSGNTIYF	TGTGCCAGCAGGGGACAGGGATCCTCTGGAAACACCATATATTTT
TRBV2	-	TRBJ2-1	TRBD2	CASSGSGGASYNEQFF	TGTGCCAGCAGTGGTAGCGGGGGGGCCTCCTACAATGAGCAGTTCTTC
TRBV3-1/TRBV3-2	-	TRBJ1-3	TRBD1	CASSPGRGSSGNTIYF	TGTGCCAGCAGCCCCGGCAGGGGGTCCTCTGGAAACACCATATATTTT
TRBV28	-	TRBJ1-5	TRBD1	CASSLRTGGYQPQHF	TGTGCCAGCAGTTTAAGGACAGGGGGATATCAGCCCCAGCATTTT
TRBV24-1	-	TRBJ2-1	TRBD2	CATSVAAGTSGFSSYNEQFF	TGTGCCACCAGTGTTGCCGCCGGGACTAGCGGATTCAGCTCCTACAATGAGCAGTTCTTC
TRBV19	-	TRBJ1-1	TRBD1	CATQSTGGDEAFF	TGTGCCACCCAATCAACAGGGGGGGATGAAGCTTTCTTT
TRBV19	-	TRBJ1-2	-	CASTPFRESYGYTF	TGTGCCAGTACCCCCTTCCGGGAATCCTATGGCTACACCTTC
TRBV5-1	-	TRBJ2-6	TRBD1	CASSTGAGAGANVLTF	TGCGCCAGCAGCACAGGGGCCGGGGCGGGGGCCAACGTCCTGACTTTC
TRBV12-3/TRBV12-4	-	TRBJ1-1	-	CASTGHPNTEAFF	TGTGCCAGCACGGGACACCCCAACACTGAAGCTTTCTTT
TRBV19	-	TRBJ1-3	-	CASLRTVSGNTIYF	TGTGCCAGCCTACGGACAGTCTCTGGAAACACCATATATTTT
TRBV28	-	TRBJ1-4	TRBD1	CASSSGQTLREKLFF	TGTGCCAGCAGCTCGGGACAGACCCTCAGGGAAAAACTGTTTTTT
TRBV9	-	TRBJ2-3	TRBD2	CASSVAPSGGTDTQYF	TGTGCCAGCAGCGTAGCACCTAGCGGGGGGACAGATACGCAGTATTTT
TRBV5-1	-	TRBJ1-1	TRBD1	CASSLQGVDTEAFF	TGCGCCAGCAGCTTACAGGGGGTAGACACTGAAGCTTTCTTT
TRBV27	-	TRBJ1-2	TRBD1	CASRTTGVAGGYTF	TGTGCCAGCAGAACAACAGGGGTCGCGGGGGGCTACACCTTC
TRBV7-2	once	TRBJ1-4	TRBD1	CASSRQTGINEKLFF	TGTGCCAGCAGCAGACAGACAGGGATTAATGAAAAACTGTTTTTT
TRBV30	-	TRBJ1-1	TRBD1	CAWSQQGRRRAFF	TGTGCCTGGAGTCAACAGGGGCGTCGGCGGGCTTTCTTT
TRBV10-1	once	TRBJ2-2	TRBD1	CASSQGAGELFF	TGCGCCAGCAGCCAGGGGGCCGGGGAGCTGTTTTTT
TRBV27	-	TRBJ2-1	-	CASSLYRPGEQFF	TGTGCCAGCAGTTTATACCGGCCGGGGGAGCAGTTCTTC
TRBV6-5	-	TRBJ1-1	TRBD1	CASRRDRDKDEAFF	TGTGCCAGCAGGAGGGACAGGGATAAGGATGAAGCTTTCTTT
TRBV3-1/TRBV3-2	-	TRBJ2-2	-	CASSQTQTGELFF	TGTGCCAGCAGCCAAACACAAACCGGGGAGCTGTTTTTT
TRBV18	few	TRBJ1-3	TRBD1	CASSPPRTGTGNTIYF	TGTGCCAGCTCACCACCGAGGACAGGGACTGGAAACACCATATATTTT
TRBV6-1	-	TRBJ1-4	TRBD1	CASSEGDSTNEKLFF	TGTGCCAGCAGTGAAGGGGACAGCACTAATGAAAAACTGTTTTTT
TRBV28	-	TRBJ1-2	-	CASSPDAGGYTF	TGTGCCAGCAGCCCAGACGCGGGGGGCTACACCTTC
TRBV18	-	TRBJ2-1	-	CASSPQGFEQFF	TGTGCCAGCTCACCACAGGGGTTTGAGCAGTTCTTC
TRBV7-2	once	TRBJ1-1	-	CASSLAGGQNTEAFF	TGTGCCAGCAGCTTGGCCGGGGGGCAGAACACTGAAGCTTTCTTT
TRBV18	-	TRBJ1-3	-	CASSFGTSGNTIYF	TGTGCCAGCTCATTCGGTACGTCTGGAAACACCATATATTTT
TRBV19	-	TRBJ1-6	-	CASRPTGTNSPLHF	TGTGCCAGTAGGCCGACAGGAACCAATTCACCCCTCCACTTT
TRBV6-5	-	TRBJ2-3	-	CASKREGSSDTQYF	TGTGCCAGCAAGCGAGAGGGCAGCTCAGATACGCAGTATTTT